This TCR beta chain was documented in a study of CD8 T cells in Susac syndrome. Reverse transcription used about 0.45 to 1 ug RNA and random hexamers. immunoSEQ multiplex PCR amplified TCR beta CDR3 across 54 Vbeta, 13 Jbeta. TCRdb used MiXCR to reprocess the immunoSEQ multiplex PCR reads, holding one entry per CDR3 protein. The sample lists 170,000 or so distinct CDR3 sequences, about 95% occurring once. The germline V gene has CDR1 DFQATT and CDR2 SNEGSKA (reference sequence). Trimming removed 4 bases at V and 3 bases at J, with 16 bases between. This CDR3 has 14 amino acids. TEMRA cells underwent FACS enrichment and CD8+ and CD4+ T cells underwent negative isolation. This clonotype has only one observation.

The sample comprised CD4+ T cells from PBMCs. The V and J genes are TRBV20-1 and TRBJ2-7; D ambiguous. The sequence was collected from a human donor with Susac syndrome. The CDR3 sequence: CSATPGPRVYEQYF. The CDR3 bases are TGCAGTGCTACCCCCGGACCTCGAGTCTACGAGCAGTACTTC.